This T cell receptor (beta chain) was profiled in a study of regulatory T cells in long-lasting Graves disease (dated by TCRdb to the early 2020s). For the wider study: Newly diagnosed Graves' disease patients had taken antithyroid drugs for less than 3 months. This study used TCR sequencing and RNA sequencing of peripheral blood to compare persistent Graves' disease patients against newly diagnosed Graves' disease patients. The study was conducted in China and was registered as a clinical trial. TCR sequencing covered some 13 persistent and approximately 20 newly diagnosed Graves' disease patients, about 35 samples in total. Broader findings and caveats from the paper: Persistent patients shared more public clonotypes among themselves (roughly 2,700) than newly diagnosed patients did (more than 850). Only peripheral blood was studied, because thyroid tissue, the primary lesion, was inaccessible. TRBV28, TRBJ1-2 and TRBJ2-5 were preferentially used in persistent disease, while TRBV20-1 and TRBJ2-1 were favored in newly diagnosed disease. Only the TCR beta chain was sequenced and analyzed. Persistent Graves' disease patients showed lower TCR Shannon entropy and fewer highly expanded clones than newly diagnosed patients, suggesting clonal expansion. As a limitation, the authors acknowledged that the small sample size may reduce accuracy.

CDR1 and CDR2 are read off the germline V gene as MNHEY and SVGAGI. The junction carries 4 bases between V and J, which are trimmed by 7 bases and 4 bases respectively. Inclusive of the bounding cysteine and phenylalanine, the CDR3 is 11 residues long. Only the CDR3 DNA stays, 33 bases, in frame from base 1. In light of the paper, this sample's time point label describes: newly diagnosed GD, antithyroid drugs for less than 3 months. For both TCR sequencing and RNA sequencing, RNA was extracted from PBMCs in TRIzol. The diagnosis of Graves' disease followed American Thyroid Association guidelines. Patients were recruited from an endocrinology department in Xi'an, China. Each patient gave 7.5 to 10 milliliters of peripheral blood, collected in an EDTA anticoagulant tube. Ficoll Paque Plus density gradient separation was used to isolate PBMCs, and no additional T cell sorting was done. An Agilent 2100 Bioanalyzer and agarose gel were used to check RNA quality, and a NanoDrop 2000 was used to measure RNA concentration.

This clonotype is a singleton in its sample. The antigen it recognizes is unknown. With a much larger clone just one base away, this may be a read error. The library was made by multiplex PCR. For sequencing, an Illumina HiSeq 4000 was employed. CDR3 regions were amplified by Arm-PCR with iRepertoire HTBI primers to construct TCR beta libraries. Before sequencing, the PCR products went through gel purification. Under the source paper's analysis protocol: Gene usage analysis of CDR3 amino acid clonotypes relied on the approximately 60 TRBV and over 13 TRBJ segments identified across samples. Filtered high-quality paired reads were merged into contigs using COPE and FqMerger. BLAST was used to align contigs to the IMGT TRBV, TRBD and TRBJ reference genes, and CDR3 was defined following IMGT. Clonotypes above 0.1% frequency were classified as highly expanded clones. Shannon entropy was used to measure repertoire diversity, and the Gini coefficient was used to measure V-J evenness. A clonotype found in more than one individual was treated as public. TCRdb handled the public reads itself, with Q25 trimming in fastp and clone calling in MiXCR, and kept productive beta chains. Entries that share a CDR3 protein sequence are merged under the most common genes and DNA. Clone size and V and J calls follow TCRdb, not the original study. The sample table contains about 620,000 distinct CDR3 sequences; only one count was recorded for roughly 15% of them. The ten top clones hold about 20% of the sample.

The same data also went into a second study, on T cells in Graves' hyperthyroidism and ophthalmopathy. In that second paper, the authors write: Graves' hyperthyroidism was defined as stable when no progression to ophthalmopathy occurred over 18 months of follow-up. Hyperthyroidism patients were aged 18 to 65 years and newly diagnosed, with disease duration of less than 2 months. Exclusion was applied to patients with uncontrolled infections, other autoimmune diseases, pregnancy or lactation. Diagnoses relied on clinical symptoms, serum thyroxine and TRAb, thyroid ultrasound and orbital computed tomography. The first round of RT-PCR for the TCR CDR3 was performed with the HTBI primer set and the Qiagen OneStep RT-PCR kit. Blood samples also contained most of the expanded thyroid clonotypes (frequency above 0.001), which suggests that blood repertoires may reflect thyroid immune responses. A 13 V-J signature model separated ophthalmopathy from stable hyperthyroidism, with around 91% sensitivity and about 81% specificity in cross-validation and 80%/75% in testing. During validation, the model predicted progression to ophthalmopathy a median of approximately 6.5 months ahead of onset, with almost 71% sensitivity and 72% to 80% specificity. To identify TCR V-J signatures that set the groups apart, the researchers used a discovery cohort of 90 to 100 patients, made up of roughly 40 with Graves' ophthalmopathy and some 56 with stable Graves' hyperthyroidism. Prospective prediction of ophthalmopathy was tested in an independent validation cohort consisting of 18 to 20 hyperthyroidism patients and over 15 patients who later progressed to ophthalmopathy. The 100 discovery patients were randomly split 7:3 into training and test sets. Thyroid tissue and blood T-cell repertoires from several Graves' hyperthyroidism patients were also compared in the study. After sampling, hyperthyroidism patients received methimazole starting at 30 mg daily, and ophthalmopathy patients received high-dose intravenous methylprednisolone. The libraries were constructed in a second round of multiplex PCR and then size-selected and purified. Libraries were sequenced paired-end with 100 bp reads on an Illumina HiSeq2000. SOAPnuke was used to process the raw data, throwing out any read that contained adapters or uncalled bases, had a mean Phred below 15, or lacked an exact constant-primer or identifier match. COPE v1.2.5 was used to merge high-quality paired reads, and clonotypes were defined as unique nucleotide sequences. Clonotypes were aligned to IMGT TRBV, TRBD and TRBJ reference segments using MiTCR v1.1. Only V-J combinations with frequency above 0.0001, covering approximately 99% of repertoires, were analysed. A TCS score was defined as the ratio between F50 (clonal expansion) and ExV (chaos), using BLOSUM62-based TCRdist between CDR3 peptides within each V-J. Welch's t-statistics and random forest reduced several hundred V-J features to fewer than 15, which were used in a naive Bayes classifier (R e1071). Sample size was not statistically predetermined, and blinding of investigators to group allocation was not performed. The paper describes TCR Vbeta CDR3 sequencing of fewer than 150 peripheral blood samples, made up of around 41 ophthalmopathy patients, some 80 hyperthyroidism patients and 17 progressor patients.

The TCR sequence derives from a woman in her thirties with Graves disease. Donor details come from another sample of the same person, matched by shared clones. The chain is encoded by TRBV6-5 joined to TRBJ1-4; no D segment can be confidently identified. The sample here was peripheral blood mononuclear cells (PBMCs), taken at new diagnosis, from a patient treated with antithyroid drugs. At the DNA level, the sequence is TGTGCCAGCAATTATAATGAAAAACTGTTTTTT. This gives the protein CASNYNEKLFF.